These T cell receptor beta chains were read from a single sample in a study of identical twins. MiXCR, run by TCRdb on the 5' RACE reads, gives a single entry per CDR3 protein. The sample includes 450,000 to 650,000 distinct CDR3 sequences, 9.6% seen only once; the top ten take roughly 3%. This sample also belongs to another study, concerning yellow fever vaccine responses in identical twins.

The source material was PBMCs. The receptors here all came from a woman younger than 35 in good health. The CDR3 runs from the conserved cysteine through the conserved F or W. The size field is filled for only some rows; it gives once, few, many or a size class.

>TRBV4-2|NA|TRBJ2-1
CASSQEEGRDEQFF
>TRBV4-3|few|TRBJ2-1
CASSGTGASNEQFF
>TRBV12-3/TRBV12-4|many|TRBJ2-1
CASSRGSGGLYNEQFF
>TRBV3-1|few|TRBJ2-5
CASSPSGSRVETQYF
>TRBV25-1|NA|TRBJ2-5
CATENLKGGRQETQYF
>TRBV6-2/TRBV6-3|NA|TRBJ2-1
CASSSGRPARDLNEQFF
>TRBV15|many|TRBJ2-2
CATSRGRLNTGELFF
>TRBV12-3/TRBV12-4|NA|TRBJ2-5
CASSLAGRGRETQYF
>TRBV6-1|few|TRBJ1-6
CASSGARDGRSPLHF
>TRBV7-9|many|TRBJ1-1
CASSSGMGTEAFF
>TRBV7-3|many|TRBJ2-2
CASGDRGRGTGELFF
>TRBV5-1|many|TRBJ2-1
CASSFLQGPYNEQFF
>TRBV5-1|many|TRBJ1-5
CASSLDPEVDQPQHF
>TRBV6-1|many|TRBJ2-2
CASTGGAIHTGELFF
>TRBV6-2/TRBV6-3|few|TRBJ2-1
CASSSTDPSQFF
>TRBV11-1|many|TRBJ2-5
CASSQGRYYRDDGETQYF
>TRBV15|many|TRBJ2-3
CATSRDRDRGYSADTQYF
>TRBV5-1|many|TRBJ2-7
CASSVDFYYEQYF
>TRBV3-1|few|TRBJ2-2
CASGQGTGFTGELFF
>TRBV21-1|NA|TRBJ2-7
CASSRESSGSGYEQYF
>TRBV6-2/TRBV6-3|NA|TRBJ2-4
CASSWTGSGNIQYF
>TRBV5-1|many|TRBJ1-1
CASSPRTGREWTEAFF
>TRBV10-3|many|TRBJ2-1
CASAGLAGANEQFF
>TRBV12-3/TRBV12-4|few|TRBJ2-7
CASRSSGRARDEQYF